What follows is one T cell receptor beta chain and its context. Its antigen target is currently unknown. No quality values exist for individual bases; no much larger clone is one base distant. In the paper's terms, the time point label means: week 5, during vaccination. A 20-mer mutant IDH1 peptide at 300 micrograms in Montanide made up each vaccine dose, which was injected subcutaneously together with topical imiquimod. The donors had newly diagnosed IDH1-mutant astrocytomas of WHO grade 3 or 4 that showed loss of nuclear ATRX. The samples were drawn from NOA16, a multicentre, single-arm, open-label phase I trial in Germany that tested a mutant IDH1 peptide vaccine in humans for the first time. Genomic DNA for TCRB sequencing was extracted from EDTA blood using the DNeasy Blood and Tissue Kit. V gives up 10 bases and J gives up 7 bases, and the segment between their germline ends measures 16 bases. Measured from the cysteine to the phenylalanine, the CDR3 is 12 residues long. Of the read, only the CDR3 DNA is kept; its 36 bases are in frame from base 1. The germline V gene (reference sequence) provides CDR1 MNHEY and CDR2 SMNVEV.

The receptor library was made with the immunoSEQ multiplex PCR assay. The hsTCRB Kit was used according to the manufacturer's protocol to amplify rearranged TCR beta chain sequences. An Illumina MiSeq was used to sequence the TCRB libraries. The paper's processing steps were these. The proprietary platform of the kit vendor was used for demultiplexing, trimming and gene mapping. Imported from immuneACCESS, the table was reduced by TCRdb to in-frame sequences with V and J called. These copies leave out some clones; in studies compared against another copy, an unresolved V gene accounts for under half, and the cause of the remainder is not known. V, J and clone size are those of that table, while D and trimming were read from the DNA. In all, the sample holds tens of thousands of clones, and 80% to 90% of those were seen once. The top ten clones comprise roughly 4.8% of the sample. This record belongs to a study of a mutant IDH1 vaccine in newly diagnosed glioma (dated by TCRdb to 2020 to 2023). About the investigation overall: Eight vaccinations were administered to patients in weeks 1, 3, 5, 7, 11, 15, 19 and 23, corresponding to visits V03 through V10. In the chemotherapy-containing groups, vaccination started alongside temozolomide cycles, whereas in patients who had radiotherapy alone it started 4-6 weeks after radiotherapy. Of the 30 or so patients who were treated, 62.5% were male and about 40% were female, and the mean age was around 40 years. Prior to enrollment, patients had been given standard therapy consisting of radiotherapy alone, temozolomide alone, or radiochemotherapy with temozolomide, with the combination given to most patients. Peripheral blood was drawn at six visits: V03 (baseline), V05, V07, V10, V12 and V13. For exploratory analyses, approximately 25 treated patients had longitudinal TCRB deep sequencing done wherever samples were available.

General study outcomes and caveats: Pseudoprogression seemed to be unrelated to changes in the top peripheral T cell clonotypes found by TCRB sequencing. PBMC samples for TCRB deep sequencing were selected based on availability. It was noted by the authors that analyses of patient blood samples could not be reproduced owing to sample limitations. Across multiple MHC alleles, vaccine-induced immune responses were seen in 85% to 95% of patients.

The V and J genes are TRBV27 and TRBJ1-2; 5 matching bases give a weak D call of TRBD1. The input for sequencing was PBMCs, taken from a glioma patient whose treatment included an IDH1 peptide vaccine. This receptor was identified in a middle-aged woman with glioma. This receptor has the CDR3 CATLGGVTGYTF. The bases are TGTGCCACCCTGGGAGGGGTCACTGGCTACACCTTC.